The TCR beta chain under discussion was sequenced for a study of spatial heterogeneity in lung cancer. Turning to the study itself: Those follow-up PBMC samples that were available underwent sequencing, at a median interval of roughly two years following resection. Detected sequences consistently included more beta-chain ones than alpha-chain ones. Notes on the study in general: Ubiquitous expanded tumor TCRs showed up in blood more at resection than follow-up.

As regards this clonotype: Antigen: not known. Given a much more abundant clone one base away, this may be a read error.

Every individual TCR cDNA molecule carried its own unique molecular identifier, which allowed correction of PCR and sequencing errors. Each CDR3 protein is one row after TCRdb ran MiXCR on the 5' RACE reads. The sample shows 51,000 or so distinct CDR3 sequences, around 6.7% of them seen only once. The time point here: blood at routine non-recurrence follow-up after resection. TCRs were sequenced from unsorted whole RNA of tumor, nontumor lung or PBMC. The CDR3 covers 14 residues. The germline V gene encodes CDR1 SGHKS and CDR2 YYEKEE (reference sequence). This material consisted of PBMCs, taken at follow-up. The receptor's source is a female donor with early-stage non-small cell lung cancer. This rearrangement joins TRBV5-5 to TRBJ2-4; the D gene could be TRBD1 or TRBD2 (5 bases each). The CDR3 DNA is TGTGCCAGCAGCTCGAGGGTGACAGCTAACACTCAGTACTTC. Its protein is CASSSRVTANTQYF.